The 9 T cell receptor beta chains listed next were all sequenced from one sample in a study of early T cells in non-severe SARS-CoV-2 infection. MiXCR, applied by TCRdb to the 5' RACE reads, yields one record per CDR3 protein. The table lists about 84,000 distinct CDR3 sequences, about 12% of them singletons, with approximately 2.4% in the top ten. The material sequenced was whole blood. Receptor source: an adult who was a healthcare worker with PCR-confirmed SARS-CoV-2 infection or an uninfected control (not recorded which).

This clonotype was recorded a few times. The J gene is TRBJ2-3, the V gene TRBV27, with no clear D. With 2 bases removed from V and 1 base from J, the gap between germline ends came to 10 bases. CDR1 and CDR2 from the germline V gene are MNHEY and SMNVEV (reference sequence). The CDR3 is 15 amino acids. CDR3: CASSLTPGGTDTQYF. The CDR3 nucleotides read TGTGCCAGCAGTTTAACGCCAGGAGGCACAGATACGCAGTATTTT.

This chain joins TRBV6-5 and TRBJ2-3, with 11 bases identical to TRBD2. This CDR3 contains 16 residues. The germline V gene has CDR1 MNHEY and CDR2 SVGAGI. Trimming cost V 5 bases and J 5 bases; bases outside gene matches: 9. The CDR3 nucleotides read TGTGCCAGCAGTCTTCTAGCGGGGGGCCCGGGAGATACGCAGTATTTT. The encoded protein is CASSLLAGGPGDTQYF.

The J gene is TRBJ2-7, the V gene TRBV9; 8 nucleotides align to TRBD1. J was trimmed by 6 bases and V by 0 bases; bases with no gene match: 8. The CDR3 covers 15 residues. CDR1 is SGDLS, CDR2 YYNGEE, per germline. The chain's CDR3 is CASSVGGGQGTEQYF. CDR3 coding DNA: TGTGCCAGCAGCGTAGGAGGAGGACAGGGCACCGAGCAGTACTTC.

Ten or more counts support this clonotype. The chain combines TRBV20-1 with TRBJ1-5, with D possibly being TRBD1 (6 bases). The CDR3 length is 14 residues. Trimming left V 2 bases short and J 5 bases short, with 13 bases between. CDR1 is DFQATT and CDR2 is SNEGSKA in the germline V gene (reference sequence). The CDR3 here is CSARRGTWDQPQHF. The CDR3 region has the DNA TGCAGTGCTAGAAGGGGGACTTGGGATCAGCCCCAGCATTTT.

This clonotype was seen repeatedly, ten times or more. The CDR3 DNA sequence: TGTGCCAGCAGCTTAGATGGGGTGGGGGACACTGAAGCTTTCTTT. It yields the protein CASSLDGVGDTEAFF. V gene TRBV11-2 combines with J gene TRBJ1-1; a possible D gene is TRBD1 (5 bases). The CDR3 extends over 15 amino acids. Germline CDR1 reads SGHAT; CDR2 reads FQNNGV. Between the trimmed V and J ends, which lost 0 bases and 3 bases, there was a span of 11 bases.

V and J are TRBV9 and TRBJ2-2; TRBD2 matches 7 bases. Trimming cost V 2 bases and J 4 bases; bases outside gene matches: 5. This CDR3 contains 15 residues. From germline, CDR1 is SGDLS and CDR2 YYNGEE. In nucleotides, the CDR3 is TGTGCCAGCAGCGTGACGGCGGGAGCCACCGGGGAGCTGTTTTTT. Its translation is CASSVTAGATGELFF.

This clonotype came up many times. This sequence joins TRBV6-2 or TRBV6-3 and TRBJ1-1, with TRBD1 identical over 7 bases. With 5 bases clipped from V and 7 bases from J, the junction kept 7 bases outside the gene matches. The CDR3 has 13 residues. Germline V gene sequence: CDR1 MNHEY, CDR2 SVGEGT. CDR3 protein: CASSTGVVSEAFF. CDR3 bases: TGTGCCAGCAGTACAGGGGTAGTCAGTGAAGCTTTCTTT.

This clonotype came up a few times. The rearrangement uses TRBV5-5 and TRBJ2-1; D may be TRBD1 (5 bases). CDR3 length: 15 residues. Germline V lookup: CDR1 SGHKS, CDR2 YYEKEE (reference sequence). The V gene lost 0 bases and the J gene lost 8 bases, with 15 bases spanning the gap. The DNA for the CDR3 is TGTGCCAGCAGCTTGGGGGGCGTAACCGGCGATGAGCAGTTCTTC. Translating it yields CASSLGGVTGDEQFF.

The chain has TRBV11-2 and TRBJ1-2, with TRBD1 matching 7 bases. J was trimmed by 10 bases and V by 6 bases; bases with no gene match: 5. This CDR3 is built from 11 residues. CDR1 and CDR2 from the germline V gene are SGHAT and FQNNGV. The CDR3 coding sequence is TGTGCCAGCAGATCCGGGACAGACTACACCTTC. Residues: CASRSGTDYTF.